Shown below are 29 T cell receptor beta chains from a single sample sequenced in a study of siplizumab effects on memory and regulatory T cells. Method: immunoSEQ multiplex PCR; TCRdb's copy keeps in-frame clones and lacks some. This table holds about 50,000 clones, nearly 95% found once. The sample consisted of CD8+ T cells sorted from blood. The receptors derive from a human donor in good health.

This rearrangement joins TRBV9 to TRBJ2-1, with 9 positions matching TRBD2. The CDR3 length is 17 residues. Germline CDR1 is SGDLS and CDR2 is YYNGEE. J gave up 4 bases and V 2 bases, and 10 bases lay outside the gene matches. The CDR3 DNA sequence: TGTGCCAGCAGCGTCCCCATGGCGGGAGGGCCGTACAATGAGCAGTTCTTC. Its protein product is CASSVPMAGGPYNEQFF.

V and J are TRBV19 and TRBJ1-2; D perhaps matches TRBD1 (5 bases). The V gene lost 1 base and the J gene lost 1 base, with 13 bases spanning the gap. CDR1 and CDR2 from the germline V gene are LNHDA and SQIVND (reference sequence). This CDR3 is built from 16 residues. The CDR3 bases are TGTGCCAGTAGTATAGCCGGACATCTTGTTAACTATGGCTACACCTTC. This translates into CASSIAGHLVNYGYTF.

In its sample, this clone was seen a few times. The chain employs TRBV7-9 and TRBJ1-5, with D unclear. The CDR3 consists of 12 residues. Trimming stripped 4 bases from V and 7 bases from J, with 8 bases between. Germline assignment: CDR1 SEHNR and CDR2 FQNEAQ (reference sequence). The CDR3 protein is CASSYQSQPQHF. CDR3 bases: TGTGCCAGCAGCTACCAGTCCCAGCCCCAGCATTTT.

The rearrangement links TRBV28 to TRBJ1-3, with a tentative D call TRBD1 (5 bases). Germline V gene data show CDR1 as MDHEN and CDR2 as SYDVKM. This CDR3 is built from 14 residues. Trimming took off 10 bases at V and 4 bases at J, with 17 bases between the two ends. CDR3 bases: TGTGCCATCCGCCCGGGGGTCGGGGGAAACACCATATATTTT. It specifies CAIRPGVGGNTIYF.

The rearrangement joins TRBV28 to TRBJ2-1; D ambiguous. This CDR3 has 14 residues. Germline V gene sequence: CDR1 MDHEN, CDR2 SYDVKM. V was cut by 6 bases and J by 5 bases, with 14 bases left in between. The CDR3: CASSLRALDNEQFF. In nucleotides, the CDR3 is TGTGCCAGCAGCCTCCGGGCCCTCGACAATGAGCAGTTCTTC.

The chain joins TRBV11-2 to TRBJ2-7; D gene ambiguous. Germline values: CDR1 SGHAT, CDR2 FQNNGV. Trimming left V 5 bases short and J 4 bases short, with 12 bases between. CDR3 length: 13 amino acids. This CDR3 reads CASSVRVTYEQYF. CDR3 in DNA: TGTGCCAGCAGCGTGCGCGTAACTTACGAGCAGTACTTC.

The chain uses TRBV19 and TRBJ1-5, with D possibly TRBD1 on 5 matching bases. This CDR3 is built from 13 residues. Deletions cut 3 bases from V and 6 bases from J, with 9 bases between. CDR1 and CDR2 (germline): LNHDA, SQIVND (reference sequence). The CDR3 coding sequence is TGTGCCAGTAGTATTAGCAGGGTTCAGCCCCAGCATTTT. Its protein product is CASSISRVQPQHF.

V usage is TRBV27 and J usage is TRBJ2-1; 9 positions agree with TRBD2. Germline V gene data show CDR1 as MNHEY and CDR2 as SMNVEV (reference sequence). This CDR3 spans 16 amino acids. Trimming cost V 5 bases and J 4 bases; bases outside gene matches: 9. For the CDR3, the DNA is TGTGCCAGCAGTAACCGGTTTAGCGGGAGATACAATGAGCAGTTCTTC. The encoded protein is CASSNRFSGRYNEQFF.

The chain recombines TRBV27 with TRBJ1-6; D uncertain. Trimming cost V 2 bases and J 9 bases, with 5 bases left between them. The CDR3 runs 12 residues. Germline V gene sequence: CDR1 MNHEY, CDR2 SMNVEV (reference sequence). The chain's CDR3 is CASSLPGSPLHF. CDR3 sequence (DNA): TGTGCCAGCAGTTTACCGGGTTCACCCCTCCACTTT.

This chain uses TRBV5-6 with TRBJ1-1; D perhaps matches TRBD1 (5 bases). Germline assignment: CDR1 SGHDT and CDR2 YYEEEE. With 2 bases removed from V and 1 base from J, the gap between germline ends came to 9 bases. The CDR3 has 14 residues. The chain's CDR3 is CASSFFGGNTEAFF. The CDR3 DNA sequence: TGTGCCAGCAGCTTCTTTGGGGGGAACACTGAAGCTTTCTTT.

The CDR3 coding sequence is TGCAGCGCCCTGGTACGAGATACGCAGTATTTT. Amino acids: CSALVRDTQYF. The chain combines TRBV29-1 with TRBJ2-3; D not certain. CDR1 is SQVTM, CDR2 ANQGSEA, per germline. V was trimmed by 7 bases and J by 5 bases, leaving 10 bases between them. This CDR3 spans 11 amino acids.

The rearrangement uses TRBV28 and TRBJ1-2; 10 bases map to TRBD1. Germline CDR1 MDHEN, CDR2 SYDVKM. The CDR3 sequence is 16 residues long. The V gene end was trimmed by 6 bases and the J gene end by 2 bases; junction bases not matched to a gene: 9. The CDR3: CASRSGTGELNYGYTF. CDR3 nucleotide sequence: TGTGCCAGCAGGTCCGGGACAGGGGAACTGAACTATGGCTACACCTTC.

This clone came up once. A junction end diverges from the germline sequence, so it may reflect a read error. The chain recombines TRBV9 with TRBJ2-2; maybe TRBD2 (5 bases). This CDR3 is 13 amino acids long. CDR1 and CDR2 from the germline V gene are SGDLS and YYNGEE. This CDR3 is CASTATNTGELLF. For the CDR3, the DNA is TGTGCCAGCACCGCGACGAACACCGGGGAGCTGCTTTTT.

The CDR3 DNA reads TGTGCCAGTAGTCACCCGGGACTAGCTCGGGGTGAGCAGTTCTTC. Protein product: CASSHPGLARGEQFF. The chain links TRBV19 to TRBJ2-1; TRBD2 matches 9 bases. J gave up 9 bases and V 5 bases, and 11 bases lay outside the gene matches. The length of the CDR3 is 15 residues. Germline loops: CDR1 LNHDA, CDR2 SQIVND (reference sequence).

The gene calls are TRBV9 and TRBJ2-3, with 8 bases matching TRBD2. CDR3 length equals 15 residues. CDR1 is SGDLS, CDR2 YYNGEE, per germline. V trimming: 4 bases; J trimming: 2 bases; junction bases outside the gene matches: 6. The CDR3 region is CASSPISGTTDTQYF. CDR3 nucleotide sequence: TGTGCCAGCAGCCCCATTAGCGGGACCACAGATACGCAGTATTTT. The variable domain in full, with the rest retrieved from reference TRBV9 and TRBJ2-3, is DSGVTQTPKHLITATGQRVTLRCSPRSGDLSVYWYQQSLDQGLQFLIQYYNGEERAKGNILERFSAQQFPDLHSELNLSSLELGDSALYFCASSPISGTTDTQYFGPGTRLTVL.

The CDR3 here is CASSSRGRDQETQYF. The DNA for the CDR3 is TGTGCCAGCAGCTCCAGGGGCAGGGACCAAGAGACCCAGTACTTC. V is TRBV11-3 and J is TRBJ2-5; tentative D call: TRBD1 (6 bases). The germline V gene encodes CDR1 SGHNT and CDR2 YENEEA. This CDR3 is built from 15 residues. V lost 4 bases, J lost 0 bases, and 12 bases lay in between. The full variable domain, in which reference TRBV11-3 and TRBJ2-5 provide the parts outside the CDR3, is EAGVVQSPRYKIIEKKQPVAFWCNPISGHNTLYWYLQNLGQGPELLIRYENEEAVDDSQLPKDRFSAERLKGVDSTLKIQPAELGDSAVYLCASSSRGRDQETQYFGPGTRLLVL.

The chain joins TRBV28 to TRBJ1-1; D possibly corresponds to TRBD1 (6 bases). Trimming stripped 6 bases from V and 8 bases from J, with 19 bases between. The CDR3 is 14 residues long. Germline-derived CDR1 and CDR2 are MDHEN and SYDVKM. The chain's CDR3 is CASRLFIGQNEAFF. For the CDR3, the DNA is TGTGCCAGCAGACTCTTCATCGGACAGAACGAAGCTTTCTTT. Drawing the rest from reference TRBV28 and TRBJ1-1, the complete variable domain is DVKVTQSSRYLVKRTGEKVFLECVQDMDHENMFWYRQDPGLGLRLIYFSYDVKMKEKGDIPEGYSVSREKKERFSLILESASTNQTSMYLCASRLFIGQNEAFFGQGTRLTVV.

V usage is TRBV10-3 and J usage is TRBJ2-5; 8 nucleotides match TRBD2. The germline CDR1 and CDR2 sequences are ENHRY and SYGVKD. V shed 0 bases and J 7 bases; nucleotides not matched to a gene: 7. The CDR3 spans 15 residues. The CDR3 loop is CAISESIERGLTQYF. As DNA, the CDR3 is TGTGCCATCAGTGAGTCGATTGAGCGGGGGTTGACCCAGTACTTC.

As DNA, the CDR3 is TGTGCCAGCAGTTTCCGGACAGGAACCTACGAGCAGTACTTC. Protein sequence: CASSFRTGTYEQYF. The chain has TRBV28 and TRBJ2-7, with 7 bases matching TRBD1. J gave up 2 bases and V 3 bases, and 4 bases lay outside the gene matches. There are 14 residues in the CDR3. Germline CDR1 reads MDHEN; CDR2 reads SYDVKM.

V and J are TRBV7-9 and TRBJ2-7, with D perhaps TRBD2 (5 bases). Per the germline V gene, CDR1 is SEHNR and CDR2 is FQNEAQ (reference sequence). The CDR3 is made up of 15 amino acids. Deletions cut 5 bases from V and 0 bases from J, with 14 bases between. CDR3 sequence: CASSPKGDFSYEQYF. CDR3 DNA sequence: TGTGCCAGCAGCCCCAAGGGAGATTTCTCCTACGAGCAGTACTTC.

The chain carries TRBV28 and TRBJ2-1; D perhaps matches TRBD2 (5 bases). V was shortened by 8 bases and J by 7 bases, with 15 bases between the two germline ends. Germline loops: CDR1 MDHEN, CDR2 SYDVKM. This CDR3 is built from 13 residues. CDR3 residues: CASGLLGSNEQFF. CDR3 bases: TGTGCCAGCGGACTCCTGGGAAGTAATGAGCAGTTCTTC. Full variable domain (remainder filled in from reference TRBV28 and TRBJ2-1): DVKVTQSSRYLVKRTGEKVFLECVQDMDHENMFWYRQDPGLGLRLIYFSYDVKMKEKGDIPEGYSVSREKKERFSLILESASTNQTSMYLCASGLLGSNEQFFGPGTRLTVL.

The CDR3 loop is CASSITPGGFTGELFF. In nucleotides, the CDR3 is TGTGCCAGTAGTATAACCCCAGGGGGCTTTACCGGGGAGCTGTTTTTT. V gene TRBV19 combines with J gene TRBJ2-2; 8 bases align to TRBD1. This CDR3 is built from 16 residues. The V segment lost 2 bases and the J segment 5 bases; nucleotides outside the gene matches: 7. Germline values: CDR1 LNHDA, CDR2 SQIVND (reference sequence).

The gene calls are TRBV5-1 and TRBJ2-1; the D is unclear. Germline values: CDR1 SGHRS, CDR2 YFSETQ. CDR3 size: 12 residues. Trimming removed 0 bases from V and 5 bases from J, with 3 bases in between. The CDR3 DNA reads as TGCGCCAGCAGCTTGGGCGACAATGAGCAGTTCTTC. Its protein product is CASSLGDNEQFF.

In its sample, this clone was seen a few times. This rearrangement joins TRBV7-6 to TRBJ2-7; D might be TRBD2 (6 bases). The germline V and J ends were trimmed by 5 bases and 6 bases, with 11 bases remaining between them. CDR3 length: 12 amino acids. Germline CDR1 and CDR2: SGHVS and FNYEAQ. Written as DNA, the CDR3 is TGTGCCAGCAGCAGTTCTAGCGCCGAGCAGTACTTC. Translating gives CASSSSSAEQYF.

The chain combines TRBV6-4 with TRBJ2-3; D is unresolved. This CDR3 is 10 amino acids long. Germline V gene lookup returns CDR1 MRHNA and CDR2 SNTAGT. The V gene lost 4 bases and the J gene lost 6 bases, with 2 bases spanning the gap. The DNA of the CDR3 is TGTGCCAGCAGTGCGGATACGCAGTATTTT. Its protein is CASSADTQYF.

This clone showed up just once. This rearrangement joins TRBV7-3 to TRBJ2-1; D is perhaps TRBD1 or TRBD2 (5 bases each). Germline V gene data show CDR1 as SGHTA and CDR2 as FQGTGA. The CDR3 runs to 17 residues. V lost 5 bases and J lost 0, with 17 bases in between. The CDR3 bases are TGTGCCAGCAGCCCAGCGTCGGGGCCTATCTCCTACAATGAGCAGTTCTTC. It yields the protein CASSPASGPISYNEQFF. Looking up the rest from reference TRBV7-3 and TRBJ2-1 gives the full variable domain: GAGVSQTPSNKVTEKGKYVELRCDPISGHTALYWYRQSLGQGPEFLIYFQGTGAADDSGLPNDRFFAVRPEGSVSTLKIQRTERGDSAVYLCASSPASGPISYNEQFFGPGTRLTVL.

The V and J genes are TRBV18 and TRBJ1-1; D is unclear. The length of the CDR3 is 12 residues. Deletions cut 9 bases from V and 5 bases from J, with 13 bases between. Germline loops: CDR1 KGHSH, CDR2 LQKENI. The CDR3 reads CASSPDGTEAFF. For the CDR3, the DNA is TGTGCCAGTTCCCCCGATGGGACTGAAGCTTTCTTT.

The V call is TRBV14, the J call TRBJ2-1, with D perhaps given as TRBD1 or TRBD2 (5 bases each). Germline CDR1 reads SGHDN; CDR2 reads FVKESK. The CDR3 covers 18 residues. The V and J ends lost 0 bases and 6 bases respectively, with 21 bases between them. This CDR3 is CASSQELLGQGVGNEQFF. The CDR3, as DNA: TGTGCCAGCAGCCAAGAACTTCTGGGGCAGGGAGTAGGCAATGAGCAGTTCTTC.

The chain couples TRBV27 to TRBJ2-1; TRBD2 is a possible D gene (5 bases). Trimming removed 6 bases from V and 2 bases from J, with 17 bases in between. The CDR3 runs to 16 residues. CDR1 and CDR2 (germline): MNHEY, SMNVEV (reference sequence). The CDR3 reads CASSPLSSGTYNEQFF. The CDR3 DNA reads TGTGCCAGCAGCCCTTTATCGTCCGGGACCTACAATGAGCAGTTCTTC.